These T cell receptor beta chains were read from a single sample in a study of cytomegalovirus exposure and HLA in healthy donors. Some clones are missing from TCRdb's copy, which holds only in-frame ones; the method was immunoSEQ multiplex PCR. The sample has fewer than 150,000 clones; roughly 73% are singletons. Sequencing was performed on PBMCs. Source of these receptors: a human donor in good health. CDR3s leave out the opening cysteine and the closing phenylalanine or tryptophan. The order of the fields is V gene, clone size, J gene, CDR3 length, CDR3 protein. Part of the rows lack a size; the others show once, few, many or a class for expanded clones.

V gene: TRBV30; clone size: once; J gene: TRBJ2-1; CDR3 length: 12; CDR3 protein: AWSVLAGGGGQF
V gene: TRBV9; clone size: NA; J gene: TRBJ2-3; CDR3 length: 15; CDR3 protein: ASRAGLALSSTDTQY
V gene: TRBV15; clone size: NA; J gene: TRBJ1-4; CDR3 length: 13; CDR3 protein: ATSRDWAVNEKLF
V gene: TRBV7-9; clone size: NA; J gene: TRBJ1-1; CDR3 length: 13; CDR3 protein: ASSPQNQMLPEAF
V gene: TRBV6-5; clone size: NA; J gene: TRBJ2-7; CDR3 length: 13; CDR3 protein: ASSYSGDSSYEQY
V gene: TRBV7-2; clone size: NA; J gene: TRBJ2-5; CDR3 length: 13; CDR3 protein: ASSLGTGGAETQY
V gene: TRBV11-2; clone size: NA; J gene: TRBJ1-2; CDR3 length: 11; CDR3 protein: ASSLGTGDDYT
V gene: TRBV6-1; clone size: few; J gene: TRBJ2-5; CDR3 length: 12; CDR3 protein: ASSGSGGQETQY
V gene: TRBV11-3; clone size: NA; J gene: TRBJ2-7; CDR3 length: 12; CDR3 protein: ASSLGGSSYEQY
V gene: TRBV29-1; clone size: NA; J gene: TRBJ2-5; CDR3 length: 11; CDR3 protein: SVDDSQAETQY
V gene: TRBV9; clone size: NA; J gene: TRBJ1-3; CDR3 length: 14; CDR3 protein: ASSVRTRGTGNTIY
V gene: TRBV4-1; clone size: NA; J gene: TRBJ2-1; CDR3 length: 16; CDR3 protein: ASSQERGLALAYNEQF
V gene: TRBV19; clone size: NA; J gene: TRBJ1-5; CDR3 length: 12; CDR3 protein: ASTFRGGNQPQH
V gene: TRBV6-1; clone size: NA; J gene: TRBJ2-3; CDR3 length: 11; CDR3 protein: ASSSGLTDTQY
V gene: TRBV11-2; clone size: NA; J gene: TRBJ2-4; CDR3 length: 14; CDR3 protein: ASSIGTSLAKNIQY
V gene: TRBV11-2; clone size: NA; J gene: TRBJ1-1; CDR3 length: 13; CDR3 protein: ASSLEGGASTEAF
V gene: TRBV28; clone size: NA; J gene: TRBJ1-2; CDR3 length: 12; CDR3 protein: ASSLQAPVMGYT
V gene: TRBV19; clone size: NA; J gene: TRBJ1-2; CDR3 length: 11; CDR3 protein: ASSHRGDYGYT
V gene: TRBV30; clone size: NA; J gene: TRBJ1-3; CDR3 length: 11; CDR3 protein: AAQTGDGNTIY
V gene: TRBV9; clone size: NA; J gene: TRBJ1-2; CDR3 length: 9; CDR3 protein: ASRENYGYT
V gene: TRBV5-1; clone size: NA; J gene: TRBJ2-1; CDR3 length: 11; CDR3 protein: ASSLQRGNEQF
V gene: TRBV19; clone size: NA; J gene: TRBJ2-5; CDR3 length: 14; CDR3 protein: ASSRDRAPFQETQY
V gene: TRBV7-9; clone size: NA; J gene: TRBJ2-2; CDR3 length: 14; CDR3 protein: ASSSPGLAYTGELF
V gene: TRBV9; clone size: NA; J gene: TRBJ2-7; CDR3 length: 10; CDR3 protein: ASTPDSYEQY
V gene: TRBV6-6; clone size: NA; J gene: TRBJ1-2; CDR3 length: 11; CDR3 protein: ASSFGQSYGYT
V gene: TRBV5-1; clone size: NA; J gene: TRBJ2-7; CDR3 length: 12; CDR3 protein: ASSVSGSSYEQY
V gene: TRBV5-1; clone size: NA; J gene: TRBJ2-7; CDR3 length: 12; CDR3 protein: ASSWTGRDYEQY
V gene: TRBV29-1; clone size: NA; J gene: TRBJ2-7; CDR3 length: 11; CDR3 protein: SVEDADSYEQY
V gene: TRBV29-1; clone size: NA; J gene: TRBJ2-2; CDR3 length: 12; CDR3 protein: SVGQGEYTGELF
V gene: TRBV4-1; clone size: NA; J gene: TRBJ2-7; CDR3 length: 15; CDR3 protein: ASSQEGTGATSYEQY
V gene: TRBV29-1; clone size: once; J gene: TRBJ2-1; CDR3 length: 10; CDR3 protein: SVGTSGNEQF
V gene: TRBV18; clone size: NA; J gene: TRBJ2-7; CDR3 length: 12; CDR3 protein: ASSGTSVPYEQY
V gene: TRBV29-1; clone size: NA; J gene: TRBJ2-7; CDR3 length: 13; CDR3 protein: SVDPTGTGGNEQY
V gene: TRBV5-4; clone size: NA; J gene: TRBJ1-6; CDR3 length: 12; CDR3 protein: ASSRDSANSPLH
V gene: TRBV11-3; clone size: NA; J gene: TRBJ1-1; CDR3 length: 14; CDR3 protein: ASSFLGTLKNTEAF
V gene: TRBV9; clone size: NA; J gene: TRBJ2-2; CDR3 length: 12; CDR3 protein: ASSVGAGGWELF
V gene: TRBV19; clone size: NA; J gene: TRBJ2-3; CDR3 length: 14; CDR3 protein: ASSYRTGEVTDTQY
V gene: TRBV7-2; clone size: few; J gene: TRBJ1-1; CDR3 length: 11; CDR3 protein: ASSRERDTEAF
V gene: TRBV6-5; clone size: NA; J gene: TRBJ1-2; CDR3 length: 13; CDR3 protein: ASSYSTAGPYGYT
V gene: TRBV6-5; clone size: NA; J gene: TRBJ2-5; CDR3 length: 12; CDR3 protein: ASSDRTRQETQY
V gene: TRBV5-1; clone size: NA; J gene: TRBJ2-6; CDR3 length: 13; CDR3 protein: ASSLGGTGANVLT
V gene: TRBV7-9; clone size: NA; J gene: TRBJ1-2; CDR3 length: 11; CDR3 protein: ASSAESFYGYT
V gene: TRBV27; clone size: NA; J gene: NA; CDR3 length: 12; CDR3 protein: ASSSGLAGTEQY
V gene: TRBV2; clone size: NA; J gene: TRBJ2-3; CDR3 length: 15; CDR3 protein: AAAGGTGTSGTDTQY
V gene: TRBV28; clone size: NA; J gene: TRBJ1-2; CDR3 length: 11; CDR3 protein: ASSKQSNYGYT